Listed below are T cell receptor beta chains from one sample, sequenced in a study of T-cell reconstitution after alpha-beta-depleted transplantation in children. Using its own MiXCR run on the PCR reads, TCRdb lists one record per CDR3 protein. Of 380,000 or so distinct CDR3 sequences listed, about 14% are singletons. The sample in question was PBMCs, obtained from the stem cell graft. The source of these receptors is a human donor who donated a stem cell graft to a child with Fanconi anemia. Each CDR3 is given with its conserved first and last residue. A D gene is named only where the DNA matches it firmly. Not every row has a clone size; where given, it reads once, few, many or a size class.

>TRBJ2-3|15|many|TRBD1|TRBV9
CASSPEGATIDTQYF
TGTGCCAGCAGCCCCGAGGGGGCTACTATAGATACGCAGTATTTT
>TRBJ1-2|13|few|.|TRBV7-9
CASNRRDIYGYTF
TGTGCCAGCAACCGTCGGGACATCTATGGCTACACCTTC
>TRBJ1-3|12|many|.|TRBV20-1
CSARDTGNTIYF
TGCAGTGCTAGAGATACAGGAAACACCATATATTTT
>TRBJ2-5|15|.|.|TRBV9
CASSVGGGPQETQYF
TGTGCCAGCAGCGTAGGAGGGGGACCTCAAGAGACCCAGTACTTC
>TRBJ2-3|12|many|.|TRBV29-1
CSVPNTADTQYF
TGCAGCGTCCCCAACACGGCCGATACGCAGTATTTT
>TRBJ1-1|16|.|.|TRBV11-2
CASSLIPGSVNTEAFF
TGTGCCAGCAGCTTAATTCCAGGGTCGGTGAACACTGAAGCTTTCTTT
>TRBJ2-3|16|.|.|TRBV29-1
CSVEGQVRGDSDTQYF
TGCAGCGTTGAAGGTCAGGTCAGGGGGGATTCAGATACGCAGTATTTT
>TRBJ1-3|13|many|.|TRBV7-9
CASSLGRGNTIYF
TGTGCCAGCAGCTTGGGCCGTGGAAACACCATATATTTT
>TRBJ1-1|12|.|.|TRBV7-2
CSSSLEGPEAFF
TGTTCCAGCAGCTTAGAGGGGCCTGAAGCTTTCTTT
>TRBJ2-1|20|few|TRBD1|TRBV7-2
CASSRPHALRAGTGMYEQFF
TGTGCCAGCTCCAGGCCTCACGCCCTCCGAGCCGGGACAGGGATGTATGAGCAGTTCTTC
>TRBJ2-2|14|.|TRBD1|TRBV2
CASSRDRHTGELFF
TGTGCCAGCAGCAGGGACAGACACACCGGGGAGCTGTTTTTT
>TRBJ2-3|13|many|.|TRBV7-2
CASSLWSTDTQYF
TGTGCCAGCAGCTTGTGGAGCACAGATACGCAGTATTTT
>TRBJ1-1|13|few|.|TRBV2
CASSTGLNTEAFF
TGTGCCAGCAGTACAGGGCTAAACACTGAAGCTTTCTTT
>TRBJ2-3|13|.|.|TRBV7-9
CASSLILTDTQYF
TGTGCCAGCAGCTTAATACTGACAGATACGCAGTATTTT
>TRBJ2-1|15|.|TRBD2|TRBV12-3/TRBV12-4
CASSLAGGLDNEQFF
TGTGCCAGCAGTTTAGCGGGGGGGTTGGACAATGAGCAGTTCTTC
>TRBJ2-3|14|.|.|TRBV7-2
CASSSIQGGGAQYF
TGTGCCAGCAGCTCCATCCAGGGGGGAGGCGCGCAGTATTTT
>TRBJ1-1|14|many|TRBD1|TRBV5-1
CASSLRQGSTEAFF
TGCGCCAGCAGCTTGAGACAGGGCAGCACTGAAGCTTTCTTT
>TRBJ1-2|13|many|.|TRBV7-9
CASSLPGVYGYTF
TGTGCCAGCAGCTTACCGGGGGTCTATGGCTACACCTTC
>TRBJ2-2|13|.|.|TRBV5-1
CASSPGFDGELFF
TGCGCCAGCAGTCCCGGGTTCGACGGGGAGCTGTTTTTT
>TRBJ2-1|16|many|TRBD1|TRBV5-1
CASSGRQGAWYNEQFF
TGCGCCAGCAGCGGCCGACAGGGGGCATGGTACAATGAGCAGTTCTTC
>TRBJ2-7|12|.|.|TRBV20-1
CSARDRGDEQYF
TGCAGTGCTAGAGATCGAGGCGACGAGCAGTACTTC
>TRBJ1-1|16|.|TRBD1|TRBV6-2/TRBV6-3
CASRRYRGGMGTEAFF
TGTGCCAGCAGAAGGTACAGGGGGGGAATGGGCACTGAAGCTTTCTTT
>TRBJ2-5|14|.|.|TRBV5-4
CASSPPGGGDTQYF
TGTGCCAGCAGCCCCCCCGGTGGGGGAGACACCCAGTACTTC
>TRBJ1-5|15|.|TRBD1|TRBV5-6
CASSRTGGSNQPQHF
TGTGCCAGCAGCCGTACAGGGGGCAGCAATCAGCCCCAGCATTTT
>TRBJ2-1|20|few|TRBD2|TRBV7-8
CASSLALAGGPLSSYNEQFF
TGTGCCAGCAGCTTAGCGCTGGCGGGGGGGCCGTTAAGTTCCTACAATGAGCAGTTCTTC
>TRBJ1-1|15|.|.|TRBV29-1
CSVIRDEARNTEAFF
TGCAGCGTCATCCGGGACGAAGCCCGGAACACTGAAGCTTTCTTT
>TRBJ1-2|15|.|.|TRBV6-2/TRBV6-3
CASSYGAGFSYGYTF
TGTGCCAGCAGTTACGGGGCAGGGTTTTCCTATGGCTACACCTTC